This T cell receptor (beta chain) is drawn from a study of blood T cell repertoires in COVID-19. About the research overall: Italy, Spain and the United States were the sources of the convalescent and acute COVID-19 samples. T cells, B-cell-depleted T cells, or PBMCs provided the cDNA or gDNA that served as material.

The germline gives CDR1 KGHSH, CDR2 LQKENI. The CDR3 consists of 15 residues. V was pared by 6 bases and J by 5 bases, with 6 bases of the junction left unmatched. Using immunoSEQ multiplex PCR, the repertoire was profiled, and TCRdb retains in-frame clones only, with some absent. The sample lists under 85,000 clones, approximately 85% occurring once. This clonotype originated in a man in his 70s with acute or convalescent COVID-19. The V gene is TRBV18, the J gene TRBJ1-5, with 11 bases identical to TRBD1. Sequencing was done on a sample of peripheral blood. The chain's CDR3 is CASSFGTGGDQPQHF. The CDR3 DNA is TGTGCCAGCTCTTTCGGGACAGGGGGAGATCAGCCCCAGCATTTT.